These 29 T cell receptor beta chains share one sample of origin, sequenced in a study of control samples from healthy donors and cancer patients. Repertoires were generated with immunoSEQ multiplex PCR, while TCRdb's copy carries only in-frame clones and drops some. The table lists around 71,000 clones, around 87% of them singletons, with 2% to 2.5% in the top ten. Sequencing was carried out using PBMCs. The source of these receptors is a woman in her forties or fifties with head and neck cancer.

V gene TRBV19 combines with J gene TRBJ1-1; no definite D call. This CDR3 is built from 15 residues. The germline V gene encodes CDR1 LNHDA and CDR2 SQIVND (reference sequence). The V and J ends lost 0 bases and 1 base respectively, with 9 bases between them. Written as DNA, the CDR3 is TGTGCCAGTAGTATAGAGACGCGAAAGAACACTGAAGCTTTCTTT. Amino acid sequence: CASSIETRKNTEAFF.

The rearrangement links TRBV6-6 to TRBJ1-3; TRBD1 matches 7 bases. Germline values: CDR1 MNHNY, CDR2 SVGAGI (reference sequence). With V trimmed by 6 bases and J by 1 base, 9 bases remained unmatched. This CDR3 is 16 amino acids long. This CDR3 is CASSPNRDSSGNTIYF. DNA of the CDR3: TGTGCCAGCAGCCCCAACCGGGACAGTTCTGGAAACACCATATATTTT.

The V call is TRBV6-1, the J call TRBJ1-1, with a tentative D call TRBD1 (5 bases). This CDR3 region has 19 residues. Deletions cut 0 bases from V and 3 bases from J, with 23 bases between. Germline assignment: CDR1 MNHNS and CDR2 SASEGT. Here the CDR3 reads CASSEAAPGMVGSDTEAFF. The CDR3 DNA is TGTGCCAGCAGTGAAGCGGCTCCAGGGATGGTGGGTTCGGACACTGAAGCTTTCTTT.

CDR3 DNA: TGTGCCAGCAGCCCCCATCGGACTAGTTCCGGGGAGCTGTTTTTT. Amino acid sequence: CASSPHRTSSGELFF. The chain uses TRBV7-3 and TRBJ2-2; TRBD2 matches 7 bases. The CDR3 has 15 amino acids. CDR1 is SGHTA, CDR2 FQGTGA, per germline. Trimming took 5 bases from V and 6 from J; bases not matched to a gene: 9.

V gene TRBV15 combines with J gene TRBJ1-5, with 11 nucleotides matching TRBD1. From germline, CDR1 is LNHNV and CDR2 YYDKDF (reference sequence). With 0 bases clipped from V and 7 bases from J, the junction kept 14 bases outside the gene matches. The CDR3 is made up of 19 amino acids. The CDR3 loop is CATSRDRAGQGGFRQPQHF. CDR3 bases: TGTGCCACCAGCAGAGATAGAGCGGGACAGGGGGGATTCAGACAGCCCCAGCATTTT.

The chain links TRBV18 to TRBJ1-1; D remains unclear. CDR1 KGHSH and CDR2 LQKENI come from the germline V gene. Trimming took off 4 bases at V and 4 bases at J, with 10 bases between the two ends. The CDR3 sequence is 13 residues long. CDR3 sequence: CASSQARGTEAFF. For the CDR3, the DNA is TGTGCCAGCTCACAGGCCCGGGGCACTGAAGCTTTCTTT.

The V call is TRBV6-5, the J call TRBJ1-2, with D possibly TRBD1 on 5 matching bases. The CDR3 has 13 amino acids. Germline V gene lookup returns CDR1 MNHEY and CDR2 SVGAGI. V lost 7 bases and J 10 bases, leaving 19 bases between the germline ends. The CDR3 here is CASNHMGQLLYTF. The CDR3 DNA follows: TGTGCCAGCAACCACATGGGGCAGTTACTCTACACCTTC.

The chain links TRBV18 to TRBJ2-5; possibly TRBD1 for D (6 bases). The CDR3 is 13 amino acids. Germline V gene lookup returns CDR1 KGHSH and CDR2 LQKENI. The V gene lost 0 bases and the J gene lost 4 bases, with 6 bases spanning the gap. In DNA, the CDR3 is TGTGCCAGCTCACCACCAGGGGGAGAGACCCAGTACTTC. It yields the protein CASSPPGGETQYF.

V gene TRBV7-3 combines with J gene TRBJ2-2; D gene ambiguous. V lost 3 bases, J lost 0 bases, and 5 bases lay in between. Per the germline V gene, CDR1 is SGHTA and CDR2 is FQGTGA. The CDR3 has 14 residues. CDR3 amino acids: CASSLRSNTGELFF. CDR3 DNA: TGTGCCAGCAGCTTGCGATCGAACACCGGGGAGCTGTTTTTT.

This clone was detected only once. The chain combines TRBV7-9 with TRBJ1-1; no clear D. Trimming removed 4 bases from V and 0 bases from J, with 6 bases in between. This CDR3 has 13 residues. CDR1 and CDR2 from the germline V gene are SEHNR and FQNEAQ (reference sequence). The chain's CDR3 is CASSSSLNTEAFF. CDR3 DNA sequence: TGTGCCAGCAGCTCGAGCCTGAACACTGAAGCTTTCTTT.

This clone was recorded a few times. Other DNA sequences in the sample encode the same CDR3. This chain joins TRBV20-1 and TRBJ2-3; a weak D match, TRBD1 (6 bases). V shed 6 bases and J shed 6 bases, with 10 bases lying between them. The germline V gene has CDR1 DFQATT and CDR2 SNEGSKA (reference sequence). The CDR3 totals 11 residues. The CDR3 DNA reads as TGCAGTGCGAGGGGGTCCGATACGCAGTATTTT. Translating gives CSARGSDTQYF.

The chain employs TRBV27 and TRBJ1-1; weak D call: TRBD1 (5 bases). V was pared by 2 bases and J by 1 base, with 11 bases between. The CDR3 has 15 residues. Germline V gene data show CDR1 as MNHEY and CDR2 as SMNVEV (reference sequence). This chain's CDR3 is CASSLRRTPNTEAFF. CDR3 coding DNA: TGTGCCAGCAGTTTACGACGGACACCGAACACTGAAGCTTTCTTT.

The chain is built from TRBV12-3 or TRBV12-4 and TRBJ2-7; no clear D. Trimming stripped 3 bases from V and 2 bases from J, with 8 bases between. There are 13 residues in the CDR3. The CDR3 DNA sequence: TGTGCCAGCAGTTTGGGGAAGGCCTACGAGCAGTACTTC. This translates into CASSLGKAYEQYF.

V and J are TRBV28 and TRBJ1-5; D unresolved. V was pared by 7 bases and J by 5 bases, with 15 bases between. CDR1 is MDHEN, CDR2 SYDVKM, per germline. This CDR3 region has 14 residues. The CDR3 coding sequence is TGTGCCAGCATCGGCGGCGTGGGCGATCAGCCCCAGCATTTT. It yields the protein CASIGGVGDQPQHF. The full variable domain, rest sourced from reference TRBV28 and TRBJ1-5, is DVKVTQSSRYLVKRTGEKVFLECVQDMDHENMFWYRQDPGLGLRLIYFSYDVKMKEKGDIPEGYSVSREKKERFSLILESASTNQTSMYLCASIGGVGDQPQHFGDGTRLSIL.

The rearrangement links TRBV7-8 to TRBJ1-1, with TRBD1 identical over 7 bases. The length of the CDR3 is 16 residues. The germline gives CDR1 SGHVS, CDR2 FQNEAQ. The V and J ends lost 6 bases and 5 bases, in that order; junction bases with no gene match: 15. CDR3 DNA sequence: TGTGCCAGCAGACCCGGATCACAGGGGCGGGTTACTGAAGCTTTCTTT. This encodes CASRPGSQGRVTEAFF.

The rearrangement joins TRBV9 to TRBJ1-6; 7 positions match TRBD1. CDR1 and CDR2 (germline): SGDLS, YYNGEE. This CDR3 contains 16 residues. The junction had 10 bases not matched to a gene; V was cut back by 0 bases and J by 10 bases. CDR3 protein: CASSVATGQGGSPLHF. The DNA of the CDR3 is TGTGCCAGCAGCGTAGCTACGGGGCAGGGGGGCTCACCCCTCCACTTT.

This clone was observed a single time. The CDR3, as DNA: TGTGCCAGCAGCATTCTAAAGGGAAACACTGAAGCTTTCTTT. Amino acids: CASSILKGNTEAFF. This chain uses TRBV6-5 with TRBJ1-1, with D hard to call. V gave up 6 bases and J gave up 2 bases, with 13 bases separating them. The CDR3 covers 14 residues. The germline gives CDR1 MNHEY, CDR2 SVGAGI.

The chain employs TRBV18 and TRBJ1-6, with TRBD1 matching 9 bases. V was pared by 5 bases and J by 8 bases, with 7 bases of the junction left unmatched. Looked up from germline, CDR1 is KGHSH and CDR2 is LQKENI. The CDR3 runs to 15 residues. The CDR3 nucleotides read TGTGCCAGCTCAGCCGGGACAGGGATTGATTCACCCCTCCACTTT. Protein product: CASSAGTGIDSPLHF.

V and J are TRBV7-9 and TRBJ1-2; 8 nucleotides match TRBD1. Germline trimming cut 1 base from V and 2 bases from J; bases unmatched to any gene: 6. CDR1 and CDR2 from the germline V gene are SEHNR and FQNEAQ (reference sequence). The CDR3 has 16 amino acids. The CDR3 region is CASSLEVGQGNYGYTF. The CDR3 DNA sequence: TGTGCCAGCAGCTTAGAGGTCGGACAGGGAAACTATGGCTACACCTTC.

V and J are TRBV27 and TRBJ2-7; D may be TRBD1 (6 bases). CDR3 length: 14 residues. Trimming took 6 bases from V and 2 from J, leaving 14 bases between them. CDR1 and CDR2 (germline): MNHEY, SMNVEV (reference sequence). CDR3 residues: CASRRLRTAYEQYF. For the CDR3, the DNA is TGTGCCAGCAGGAGACTCCGGACAGCCTACGAGCAGTACTTC.

The V gene is TRBV23-1, the J gene TRBJ1-6; no clear D gene. TRBV23-1 is an ORF, and what it does is uncertain. Trimming removed 3 bases at V and 10 bases at J, with 19 bases between. The CDR3 has 16 amino acids. CDR3 sequence (DNA): TGCGCCAGCAGTCATCTTGAGTGGGAAAAGAGCTCACCCCTCCACTTT. Translation gives CASSHLEWEKSSPLHF.

The CDR3 DNA reads as TGTGCCAGCAGTGCCCAGCCGGGTGCGAACACTGAAGCTTTCTTT. This translates into CASSAQPGANTEAFF. The rearrangement uses TRBV27 and TRBJ1-1; the D is unclear. The CDR3 has 15 residues. The V and J ends lost 5 bases and 1 base respectively, with 14 bases between them. Germline V gives CDR1 MNHEY, CDR2 SMNVEV (reference sequence).

The chain links TRBV18 to TRBJ2-2; the D gene is possibly TRBD1 (5 bases). From germline, CDR1 is KGHSH and CDR2 LQKENI. This CDR3 spans 15 amino acids. The V end was cut by 2 bases, the J end by 1 base, with 8 bases between. For the CDR3, the DNA is TGTGCCAGCTCACCAGGGGCCTTGAACACCGGGGAGCTGTTTTTT. It translates to CASSPGALNTGELFF. The entire variable domain, with the rest obtained from reference TRBV18 and TRBJ2-2, is as follows: NAGVMQNPRHLVRRRGQEARLRCSPMKGHSHVYWYRQLPEEGLKFMVYLQKENIIDESGMPKERFSAEFPKEGPSILRIQQVVRGDSAAYFCASSPGALNTGELFFGEGSRLTVL.

The rearrangement joins TRBV6-2 or TRBV6-3 to TRBJ2-5; D is unresolved. This CDR3 spans 13 amino acids. In germline, CDR1 is MNHEY, CDR2 SVGEGT. Deletions cut 1 base from V and 3 bases from J, with 6 bases between. The CDR3 protein is CASSYYEKETQYF. The CDR3 bases are TGTGCCAGCAGTTACTACGAGAAAGAGACCCAGTACTTC.

Note on this clone: Other DNA sequences in this specimen translate into the identical CDR3. The chain uses TRBV30 and TRBJ1-5, with 7 bases aligning to TRBD1. Per germline, CDR1 GTSNPN and CDR2 SVGIG (reference sequence). Trimming at V came to 4 bases and at J to 7 bases, leaving 13 bases not matched to a gene. This CDR3 region has 15 residues. CDR3 amino acids: CAWMSKQGKGQPQHF. The CDR3 nucleotides read TGTGCCTGGATGTCTAAACAGGGGAAGGGGCAGCCCCAGCATTTT.

The chain has TRBV5-6 and TRBJ2-1; unclear D gene. Trimming stripped 4 bases from V and 7 bases from J, with 18 bases between. Germline values: CDR1 SGHDT, CDR2 YYEEEE. CDR3 length: 15 residues. In DNA form, the CDR3 reads TGTGCCAGCAGCACGGTAAACGCTCTAACAAATGAGCAGTTCTTC. It yields the protein CASSTVNALTNEQFF.

CDR3: CASSIARGSTGELFF. CDR3 DNA sequence: TGTGCCAGTAGTATTGCCAGGGGATCCACCGGGGAGCTGTTTTTT. The chain combines TRBV19 with TRBJ2-2; D might be TRBD1 (6 bases). Looked up from germline, CDR1 is LNHDA and CDR2 is SQIVND (reference sequence). CDR3 size: 15 residues. Deletions cut 3 bases from V and 4 bases from J, with 12 bases between. Based on the CDR3 plus reference TRBV19 and TRBJ2-2, the full variable domain is DGGITQSPKYLFRKEGQNVTLSCEQNLNHDAMYWYRQDPGQGLRLIYYSQIVNDFQKGDIAEGYSVSREKKESFPLTVTSAQKNPTAFYLCASSIARGSTGELFFGEGSRLTVL.

The CDR3 loop is CASSVDSGGFQETQYF. In DNA form, the CDR3 reads TGTGCCAGCAGCGTAGATAGCGGGGGGTTCCAAGAGACCCAGTACTTC. The V call is TRBV9, the J call TRBJ2-5; 10 nucleotides line up with TRBD2. Germline trimming cut 0 bases from V and 1 base from J; bases unmatched to any gene: 3. Germline V gene lookup returns CDR1 SGDLS and CDR2 YYNGEE. The CDR3 is 16 amino acids.

The rearrangement links TRBV27 to TRBJ1-2; 11 bases map to TRBD1. CDR3 length: 13 amino acids. Germline lookup yields CDR1 MNHEY and CDR2 SMNVEV (reference sequence). Losses at the gene ends were 3 bases for V and 7 bases for J; bases not matched to a gene: 1. CDR3 bases: TGTGCCAGCAGTTTCGGGACAGGGGGTGGCTACACCTTC. This codes for CASSFGTGGGYTF.